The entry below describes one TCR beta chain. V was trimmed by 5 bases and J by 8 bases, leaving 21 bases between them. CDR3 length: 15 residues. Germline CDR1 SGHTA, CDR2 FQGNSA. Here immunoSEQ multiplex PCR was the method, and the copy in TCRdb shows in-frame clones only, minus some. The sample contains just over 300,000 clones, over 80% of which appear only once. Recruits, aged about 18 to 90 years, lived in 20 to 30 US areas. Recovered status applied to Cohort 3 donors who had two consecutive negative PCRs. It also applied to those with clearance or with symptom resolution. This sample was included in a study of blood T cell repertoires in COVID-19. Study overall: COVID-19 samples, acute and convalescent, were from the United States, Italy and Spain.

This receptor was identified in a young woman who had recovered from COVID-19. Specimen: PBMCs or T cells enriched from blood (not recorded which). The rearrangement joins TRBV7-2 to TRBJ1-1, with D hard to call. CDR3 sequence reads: CASSQEHWGADEAFF. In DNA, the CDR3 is TGTGCCAGCAGCCAAGAGCATTGGGGAGCCGACGAAGCTTTCTTT.